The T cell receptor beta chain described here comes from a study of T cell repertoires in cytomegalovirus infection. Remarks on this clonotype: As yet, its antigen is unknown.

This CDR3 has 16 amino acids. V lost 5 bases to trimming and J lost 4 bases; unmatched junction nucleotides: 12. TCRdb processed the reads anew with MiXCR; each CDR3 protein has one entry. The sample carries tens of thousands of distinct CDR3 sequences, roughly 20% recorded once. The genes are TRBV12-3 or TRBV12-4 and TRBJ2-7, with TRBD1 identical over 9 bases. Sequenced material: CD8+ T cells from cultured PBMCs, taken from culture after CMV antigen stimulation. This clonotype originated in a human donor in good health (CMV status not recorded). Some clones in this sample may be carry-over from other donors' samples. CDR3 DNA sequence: TGTGCCAGCAGTCAACAGGGGGCAGGGATCTCGTACGAGCAGTACTTC. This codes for CASSQQGAGISYEQYF.